This T cell receptor (beta chain) was captured in a study of T cell changes during pregnancy in multiple sclerosis. Measured with immunoSEQ multiplex PCR; TCRdb has only the in-frame clones, and not every one. The data contain tens of thousands of clones, roughly 90% of them singletons. Germline V gene sequence: CDR1 MDHEN, CDR2 SYDVKM. V shed 5 bases and J 2 bases; nucleotides not matched to a gene: 11. CDR3 length: 16 amino acids. The sequencing here drew on CD4+ T cells from peripheral blood mononuclear cells, taken before pregnancy. The chain carries TRBV28 and TRBJ1-2; 7 positions agree with TRBD1. The sequence was obtained from a female donor with multiple sclerosis, enrolled in a pregnancy study. The DNA for the CDR3 is TGTGCCAGCAGTCCACGACAGGGAACCCTAAACTATGGCTACACCTTC. Translation gives CASSPRQGTLNYGYTF.